The present T cell receptor (beta chain) was sequenced within a study of blood T cell repertoires in COVID-19. As for the study in general: Samples taken during acute and convalescent COVID-19 were collected in the United States, Italy and Spain.

CDR3 length: 14 residues. CDR1 and CDR2 from the germline V gene are SGHVS and FQNEAQ. V gave up 5 bases and J gave up 4 bases, with 14 bases separating them. Only a few counts were recorded for this clone. Under the authors' procedure: Reference gene primers were amplified, and this amplification served to estimate nucleated cell counts. Sequenced by immunoSEQ multiplex PCR; TCRdb stores in-frame clones only, minus some. The V and J calls and clone size are taken from that table; D and trimming were inferred from the DNA. The sample carries approximately 62,000 clones, roughly four fifths recorded once.

The sample taken for sequencing was peripheral blood. This chain uses TRBV7-8 with TRBJ1-1; perhaps TRBD1 as D (6 bases). This clonotype originated in a man older than 75 with acute or convalescent COVID-19. CDR3 amino acids: CASSQAGASTEAFF. CDR3 DNA sequence: TGTGCCAGCAGCCAAGCAGGGGCAAGCACTGAAGCTTTCTTT.